This passage covers 30 T cell receptor beta chains from one sample sequenced in a study of control samples from healthy donors and cancer patients. Profiled with immunoSEQ multiplex PCR; TCRdb holds only in-frame clones, not every one. The repertoire holds 90,000 to 140,000 clones, with under 90% as singletons. Material for sequencing was blood. Every receptor here comes from a woman aged 45 to 65 in good health.

CDR3 amino acids: CASSAYSGNTIYF. The DNA for the CDR3 is TGTGCCAGCAGCGCGTACTCTGGAAACACCATATATTTT. The chain uses TRBV7-3 and TRBJ1-3; D remains unclear. Germline CDR1 and CDR2: SGHTA and FQGTGA. With 5 bases removed from V and 0 bases from J, the gap between germline ends came to 5 bases. The CDR3 contains 13 residues. Variable domain in full (rest from reference TRBV7-3 and TRBJ1-3): GAGVSQTPSNKVTEKGKYVELRCDPISGHTALYWYRQSLGQGPEFLIYFQGTGAADDSGLPNDRFFAVRPEGSVSTLKIQRTERGDSAVYLCASSAYSGNTIYFGEGSWLTVV.

The rearrangement uses TRBV7-9 and TRBJ1-2, with a tentative D call TRBD1 (5 bases). Looked up from germline, CDR1 is SEHNR and CDR2 is FQNEAQ (reference sequence). Between the trimmed V and J ends, which lost 3 bases and 7 bases, there was a span of 9 bases. The CDR3 is made up of 12 amino acids. This chain's CDR3 is CASSFAGIGYTF. The CDR3 region has the DNA TGTGCCAGCAGCTTCGCAGGGATTGGCTACACCTTC.

The chain couples TRBV4-2 to TRBJ1-2; D remains unclear. The CDR3 has 15 amino acids. Germline CDR1 reads LGHNA; CDR2 reads YNFKEQ. Trimming pared 0 bases from V and 7 bases from J, leaving 15 bases between. The CDR3 coding sequence is TGTGCCAGCAGCCAAGAGGCACCATCCTACGCTGGCTACACCTTC. This gives the protein CASSQEAPSYAGYTF.

This rearrangement joins TRBV4-3 to TRBJ1-2, with 8 nucleotides matching TRBD1. Germline lookup yields CDR1 LGHNA and CDR2 YSLEER. CDR3 length: 12 residues. V shed 8 bases, J shed 6 bases, and the junction held 5 bases outside the gene matches. CDR3 region: CASAGGGDGYTF. The DNA for the CDR3 is TGCGCCAGCGCAGGGGGCGGTGATGGCTACACCTTC.

The chain employs TRBV20-1 and TRBJ1-2; the D gene is possibly TRBD1 (5 bases). V lost 3 bases, J lost 1 base, and 12 bases lay in between. The germline V gene encodes CDR1 DFQATT and CDR2 SNEGSKA (reference sequence). CDR3 size: 14 residues. The CDR3, as DNA: TGCAGTGCTAGTCAAGGACAACTTAACTATGGCTACACCTTC. Residues: CSASQGQLNYGYTF.

Remarks on this clone: This sample includes further DNA sequences coding for the same CDR3. The V and J genes are TRBV18 and TRBJ1-3; 8 bases fit TRBD1. V trimming: 3 bases; J trimming: 2 bases; junction bases outside the gene matches: 3. The germline CDR1 and CDR2 sequences are KGHSH and LQKENI. The CDR3 extends over 15 amino acids. The CDR3 protein is CASSPPDRAGNTIYF. For the CDR3, the DNA is TGTGCCAGCTCACCTCCGGACAGGGCTGGAAACACCATATATTTT.

The CDR3 DNA is TGTGCCAGCAGTTATTCGGACGGCTTCACTGAAGCTTTCTTT. Amino acid sequence: CASSYSDGFTEAFF. This chain links TRBV6-2 or TRBV6-3 with TRBJ1-1; D uncertain. The CDR3 consists of 14 residues. Trimming removed 3 bases from V and 4 bases from J, with 12 bases in between. Germline lookup yields CDR1 MNHEY and CDR2 SVGEGT.

The chain employs TRBV6-1 and TRBJ1-6, with a weak D call TRBD1 (6 bases). The CDR3 is 13 residues long. With 3 bases removed from V and 9 bases from J, the gap between germline ends came to 9 bases. Germline CDR1 reads MNHNS; CDR2 reads SASEGT. This CDR3 reads CASSEKGGSPLHF. The DNA of the CDR3 is TGTGCCAGCAGTGAGAAAGGGGGTTCACCCCTCCACTTT.

This clone was seen once. The J gene is TRBJ2-2, the V gene TRBV7-9; TRBD2 matches 15 bases. This CDR3 spans 16 amino acids. J gave up 5 bases and V 5 bases, and 3 bases lay outside the gene matches. Germline V lookup: CDR1 SEHNR, CDR2 FQNEAQ (reference sequence). The CDR3 sequence is CASSGTSGRITGELFF. The DNA for the CDR3 is TGTGCCAGCAGCGGGACTAGCGGGAGGATTACCGGGGAGCTGTTTTTT. Filled out from reference TRBV7-9 and TRBJ2-2, the complete variable domain reads DTGVSQNPRHKITKRGQNVTFRCDPISEHNRLYWYRQTLGQGPEFLTYFQNEAQLEKSRLLSDRFSAERPKGSFSTLEIQRTEQGDSAMYLCASSGTSGRITGELFFGEGSRLTVL.

In nucleotides, the CDR3 is TGTGCCAGCGGACAGGAGCAAGAGACCCAGTACTTC. It yields the protein CASGQEQETQYF. The chain links TRBV2 to TRBJ2-5, with 7 positions matching TRBD1. This CDR3 comprises 12 residues. V gave up 8 bases and J gave up 2 bases; unmatched junction bases: 2. Germline CDR1 SNHLY, CDR2 FYNNEI.

The chain couples TRBV14 to TRBJ2-6; tentatively, D is TRBD1 or TRBD2 (5 bases each). The CDR3 loop spans 15 amino acids. Germline V gene lookup returns CDR1 SGHDN and CDR2 FVKESK. V lost 1 base and J 4 bases, leaving 8 bases between the germline ends. CDR3 DNA: TGTGCCAGCAGCCAAGTAGGGACCGGGGCCAACGTCCTGACTTTC. Amino acids: CASSQVGTGANVLTF.

The chain carries TRBV5-6 and TRBJ2-7; 10 nucleotides line up with TRBD2. Germline V CDR1 and CDR2: SGHDT, YYEEEE. CDR3 size: 15 residues. V lost 1 base and J lost 3; bases outside the gene matches: 4. The DNA of the CDR3 is TGTGCCAGCAGCTTGAGGGCTAGCGGGGGCTACGAGCAGTACTTC. Translated, it gives CASSLRASGGYEQYF.

This chain uses TRBV5-1 with TRBJ2-2; D is unclear. The CDR3 length is 16 residues. V was clipped by 1 base and J by 4 bases, with 14 bases between them. The germline CDR1 and CDR2 sequences are SGHRS and YFSETQ. CDR3 coding DNA: TGCGCCAGCAGCTTGAACTGGAGCCCCTTCACCGGGGAGCTGTTTTTT. The encoded protein is CASSLNWSPFTGELFF.

This chain joins TRBV28 and TRBJ1-3, with 9 bases that match TRBD1. J was trimmed by 2 bases and V by 6 bases; bases with no gene match: 2. Per the germline V gene, CDR1 is MDHEN and CDR2 is SYDVKM. There are 14 residues in the CDR3. CDR3 sequence: CASRRQGAGNTIYF. In DNA form, the CDR3 reads TGTGCCAGCAGAAGACAGGGGGCTGGAAACACCATATATTTT.

This sequence joins TRBV30 and TRBJ1-5; unclear D gene. Trimming shortened V by 0 bases and J by 4 bases, and 19 bases separated the two germline ends. CDR1 GTSNPN and CDR2 SVGIG come from the germline V gene (reference sequence). CDR3 length: 17 amino acids. The CDR3 reads CAWSVRGQRRENQPQHF. The CDR3 DNA sequence: TGTGCCTGGAGTGTACGAGGGCAGCGGCGGGAAAATCAGCCCCAGCATTTT.

This clone appeared a few times. This rearrangement joins TRBV28 to TRBJ2-7; 7 bases align to TRBD2. The germline CDR1 and CDR2 sequences are MDHEN and SYDVKM. The CDR3 consists of 12 residues. The junction had 6 bases not matched to a gene; V was cut back by 3 bases and J by 10 bases. This CDR3 reads CASSFRGLGQYF. CDR3 bases: TGTGCCAGCAGTTTTCGCGGACTAGGACAGTACTTC.

This sequence joins TRBV6-6 and TRBJ2-7; no firm D call. Germline assignment: CDR1 MNHNY and CDR2 SVGAGI (reference sequence). V was clipped by 2 bases and J by 3 bases, with 5 bases between them. This CDR3 comprises 12 residues. CDR3 DNA: TGTGCCAGCAGTTACGTAAGCTACGAGCAGTACTTC. Protein: CASSYVSYEQYF.

This clone was observed a single time. This sequence joins TRBV19 and TRBJ1-2; 8 bases align to TRBD1. This CDR3 comprises 15 residues. The germline gives CDR1 LNHDA, CDR2 SQIVND (reference sequence). The V and J ends lost 6 bases and 0 bases, in that order; junction bases with no gene match: 6. CDR3 sequence (DNA): TGTGCCAGTAGAACGGGACAGGAATCTAACTATGGCTACACCTTC. Its translation: CASRTGQESNYGYTF.

This clone was counted once. This chain links TRBV25-1 with TRBJ2-1; D unresolved. The CDR3 spans 15 residues. Germline loops: CDR1 MGHDK, CDR2 SYGVNS. The V gene lost 5 bases and the J gene lost 4 bases, with 15 bases spanning the gap. CDR3 residues: CASSIPGPSYNEQFF. The CDR3 DNA is TGTGCCAGCAGTATTCCCGGCCCGTCTTACAATGAGCAGTTCTTC. Filled out from reference TRBV25-1 and TRBJ2-1, the complete variable domain reads EADIYQTPRYLVIGTGKKITLECSQTMGHDKMYWYQQDPGMELHLIHYSYGVNSTEKGDLSSESTVSRIRTEHFPLTLESARPSHTSQYLCASSIPGPSYNEQFFGPGTRLTVL.

This clone was seen a handful of times. This chain connects TRBV5-1 to TRBJ2-2; 7 bases match TRBD1. Germline CDR1 reads SGHRS; CDR2 reads YFSETQ. V was clipped by 4 bases and J by 7 bases; unmatched bases: 7. The CDR3 length is 14 residues. The CDR3 protein is CASSPRQGFGELFF. The CDR3 DNA follows: TGCGCCAGCAGCCCCCGACAGGGATTCGGGGAGCTGTTTTTT.

The rearrangement joins TRBV15 to TRBJ2-1; the match to TRBD2 covers 10 bases. Germline CDR1 reads LNHNV; CDR2 reads YYDKDF (reference sequence). The CDR3 consists of 16 residues. The V gene end was trimmed by 0 bases and the J gene end by 13 bases; junction bases not matched to a gene: 12. CDR3 protein: CATSRDRLAGATGQFF. The CDR3 DNA is TGTGCCACCAGCAGAGATCGCCTAGCGGGAGCTACGGGACAGTTCTTC.

The chain has TRBV4-2 and TRBJ1-2, with D maybe TRBD1 (6 bases). The CDR3 extends over 15 amino acids. V lost 0 bases to trimming and J lost 2 bases, with 10 bases between them. Germline CDR1 is LGHNA and CDR2 is YNFKEQ. CDR3 sequence (DNA): TGTGCCAGCAGCCAAGAGCCAGGGGCAAACTATGGCTACACCTTC. This codes for CASSQEPGANYGYTF.

V is TRBV11-3 and J is TRBJ1-5; a weak D match, TRBD1 (5 bases). V lost 0 bases and J 5 bases, leaving 17 bases between the germline ends. The V gene's germline CDR1 is SGHNT and CDR2 YENEEA. CDR3 length equals 17 residues. The CDR3 loop reads CASSLDRLGVTDQPQHF. CDR3 DNA: TGTGCCAGCAGCTTAGATCGTTTAGGGGTGACCGATCAGCCCCAGCATTTT.

CDR3 loop: CAWSVVTGGDQPQHF. CDR3 nucleotide sequence: TGTGCCTGGAGTGTAGTGACAGGGGGCGATCAGCCCCAGCATTTT. The rearrangement joins TRBV30 to TRBJ1-5; 10 nucleotides align to TRBD1. There are 15 residues in the CDR3. Trimming cost V 0 bases and J 5 bases; bases outside gene matches: 4. Germline values: CDR1 GTSNPN, CDR2 SVGIG (reference sequence).

V gene TRBV30 combines with J gene TRBJ1-3; a possible D gene is TRBD1 (6 bases). The CDR3 has 14 residues. CDR1 is GTSNPN, CDR2 SVGIG, per germline (reference sequence). Trimming removed 4 bases from V and 0 bases from J, with 10 bases in between. CDR3 residues: CAWNKQGSGNTIYF. The CDR3 DNA reads TGTGCCTGGAATAAACAGGGCTCTGGAAACACCATATATTTT.

This chain links TRBV18 with TRBJ2-7; tentatively, D is TRBD1 or TRBD2 (6 bases each). CDR3 length equals 15 residues. Trimming shortened V by 2 bases and J by 5 bases, and 16 bases separated the two germline ends. In germline, CDR1 is KGHSH, CDR2 LQKENI. For the CDR3, the DNA is TGTGCCAGCTCACCAGGTTCCAGGGGACTTGACGAGCAGTACTTC. Amino acid sequence: CASSPGSRGLDEQYF. Full variable domain (remainder filled in from reference TRBV18 and TRBJ2-7): NAGVMQNPRHLVRRRGQEARLRCSPMKGHSHVYWYRQLPEEGLKFMVYLQKENIIDESGMPKERFSAEFPKEGPSILRIQQVVRGDSAAYFCASSPGSRGLDEQYFGPGTRLTVT.

V gene TRBV30 combines with J gene TRBJ1-6; D is undetermined. Trimming left V 5 bases short and J 0 bases short, with 5 bases between. This CDR3 is built from 13 residues. CDR1 and CDR2 from the germline V gene are GTSNPN and SVGIG (reference sequence). As DNA, the CDR3 is TGTGCCTGGTCCGGCTCCTATAATTCACCCCTCCACTTT. Its translation: CAWSGSYNSPLHF.

This rearrangement joins TRBV4-1 to TRBJ1-5, with D perhaps TRBD1 (5 bases). From germline, CDR1 is MGHRA and CDR2 YSYEKL. V was cut by 1 base and J by 2 bases, with 12 bases left in between. The CDR3 has 16 residues. Here the CDR3 DNA reads TGCGCCAGCAGCCAAGCGGGTTTAGGGGGCAATCAGCCCCAGCATTTT. This codes for CASSQAGLGGNQPQHF.

The J gene is TRBJ2-1, the V gene TRBV18; D is uncertain. Trimming pared 2 bases from V and 6 bases from J, leaving 8 bases between. This CDR3 spans 13 amino acids. Germline CDR1 KGHSH, CDR2 LQKENI. The DNA for the CDR3 is TGTGCCAGCTCACCAGGGCCAGGCAATGAGCAGTTCTTC. Translating gives CASSPGPGNEQFF.

The rearrangement joins TRBV9 to TRBJ2-1, with TRBD1 identical over 10 bases. V was pared by 1 base and J by 5 bases, with 9 bases of the junction left unmatched. CDR3 length: 17 residues. CDR1 is SGDLS, CDR2 YYNGEE, per germline. CDR3 sequence: CASSVPQRDRGNNEQFF. CDR3 bases: TGTGCCAGCAGCGTACCCCAAAGGGACAGGGGAAACAATGAGCAGTTCTTC.